This paragraph covers one T cell receptor (beta chain) sequence. In this sample, this clonotype turned up a few times. It has no known antigen specificity. No much larger clone is present one base from it, and per-base qualities are unavailable. Donors were 40 or so systemically healthy Caucasian individuals from Russia aged roughly 6 to 90 years. About 9.6 milliliters of peripheral blood were collected from each donor into EDTA-treated Vacutainer tubes. Ficoll-Paque density-gradient centrifugation was used to isolate PBMCs, with at least 7 million per sample. Trizol reagent was used to extract total RNA from PBMCs, with at least 5.5 micrograms per sample. For every donor, an aliquot of PBMCs went through flow cytometry to measure the percentages of naive CD45RAhigh/CD27high T cells. Unmatched junction bases come to 10, with V trimmed by 4 bases and J by 8 bases. Inclusive of the bounding cysteine and phenylalanine, the CDR3 is 16 residues long. Only CDR3 DNA is held: 48 bases, read in frame from base 1. The germline V gene gives CDR1 as MGHRA and CDR2 as YSYEKL.

The data were taken from a study of blood T cells in healthy people across ages (dated by TCRdb to 2014 to 2015). Study-wide context: In model experiments, template switching captured roughly one uniquely barcoded TCR beta cDNA molecule for every two T cells. Two additional independent replicas of 1 million unique cDNA reads from the same blood draw were analyzed for two donors (one aged 18 to 30 and one aged 80 or older). Age-related changes in TCR beta repertoire diversity were measured in the study by deep sequencing normalized with unique cDNA molecular identifiers. Donors were grouped into four age groups: young (average roughly 15 years), middle-aged (around 39), aged (approximately 58) and long-lived (approximately 75). The paper as a whole reports these results and caveats: Because the CMV infection status of the donors was unknown, age-related changes in expanded clonotypes may potentially have been confounded. Conclusive comparison of naive and antigen-experienced compartments was prevented by the profiling of bulk unsorted PBMCs. The percentage of naive T cells measured by flow cytometry correlated strongly with observed TCR beta diversity. Compared with the aged group, more naive CD4+ T cells, fewer expanded clones and increased TCR diversity were shown by the long-lived group, suggesting age selection. Observed TCR beta diversity per million T cells fell roughly linearly with age, and a significant reduction was already apparent by age around 40. Total diversity estimates from one million sequenced T cells were considered lower bounds and underestimates.

The library was made by 5' RACE. The instrument was an Illumina HiSeq 2500. The second PCR ran for about 7 to 11 cycles and used a J-beta primer mix along with a sample-barcoded 5' primer. A unique molecular identifier was introduced onto each TCR beta cDNA molecule by a template-switch 5' adaptor carrying 12 random nucleotides. Each sample yielded at least 2.5 million CDR3-containing paired-end reads. The Mint cDNA synthesis kit, primed by a TRBC-specific oligonucleotide, was used to synthesize first-strand cDNA from all RNA. After uracil-DNA glycosylase treatment, a first 18-cycle PCR used universal primers M1SS and BC2_uni_R on all cDNA. The authors' pipeline ran thus. For normalization, 1 million high-quality reads were randomly selected from each sample, with every read carrying a distinct molecular identifier. Instead of being binned into consensus sequences, reads that shared molecular identifiers were thrown out. MiTCR, set to a Q25 quality threshold and the strictest error-elimination algorithm, was used for CDR3 identification, clonotype clustering and error correction. Lower-bound total TCR beta diversity was estimated with a nonparametric unseen species model using Euler transformation. TCRdb handled the public reads itself, with Q25 trimming in fastp and clone calling in MiXCR, and kept productive beta chains. CDR3 protein duplicates are merged, each entry listing the most common genes and DNA. Clone size and V and J calls follow TCRdb, not the original study. This sample comprises around 800,000 distinct CDR3 sequences, roughly 25% of them detected only once. The ten largest clones represent over 2.5% of the sample.

The same sample was also studied in work on T cells of mothers and their children. Per that second paper: The donors were nine systemically healthy Caucasian individuals, made up of three mothers and their six children. cDNA synthesis used all of the extracted RNA, with roughly 1.6 ug of RNA in each 15 ul reaction. In the second PCR, the M1S primer added sample barcodes and 2-4 random nucleotides. Over 8 million TCR beta CDR3 reads came from each mother, compared with approximately 2.8 million reads from each child. In both related and unrelated pairs, thymic selection shapes the output of TCR recombination in a similar way, with inherited differences having only a minor effect. Normalized repertoire overlap was always slightly but never significantly higher in related than unrelated mother-child pairs. Persistent microchimeric T cell clones were not detected, at a sensitivity of 95 to 100 clones per million clonotypes. The study used deep NGS to compare TCR beta repertoires of mothers and children, seeking features distinguishing related mother-child pairs from unrelated individuals. Mothers averaged roughly 40 +/- 4 years of age and children averaged roughly 11 +/- 4 years. Libraries were sequenced on Illumina HiSeq 2000 with 100+100 nt paired-end reads after adapter ligation with NEBNext reagents. To avoid cross-contamination, the mother libraries and the child libraries were prepared a month apart and sequenced in separate runs. Each donor had between about 450,000 and 2,200,000 distinct TCR beta clonotypes identified. Naive TCR beta clonotypes were estimated from low-frequency clonotypes matched to each donor's FACS-determined naive share, without sorting.

Material: blood. The receptor's source is a boy between 5 and 17 years old in good health. The rearrangement joined TRBV4-1 to TRBJ2-1, with 11 bases matching TRBD2. In nucleotide form, the sequence is TGCGCCAGCAGCCCAAGTAGCGGGGGGGCAGTTTATGAGCAGTTCTTC. Translated, this gives CASSPSSGGAVYEQFF.